The subject of this entry is one T cell receptor beta chain. Its antigen is not known. Using immunoSEQ multiplex PCR, the repertoire was profiled, and TCRdb retains in-frame clones only, with some absent. This table holds 15,000 or so clones, roughly nine tenths found once. Germline V gene lookup returns CDR1 SGHDT and CDR2 YYEEEE. The CDR3 loop spans 16 amino acids. J gave up 6 bases and V 0 bases, and 8 bases lay outside the gene matches. These data come from a study of lymphopenia after photon versus proton radiotherapy. Overall study results and limits: A bigger post-nadir fall in TCR diversity correlated inversely with survival time in deceased patients. Proton therapy kept repertoires fairly stable, unlike photons, which gained effector/memory cells. After lymphocyte nadir, photon-treated repertoires showed oligoclonal expansion, especially CD8+ Temra.

The sample in question was peripheral blood, obtained from a patient treated with proton-based radiotherapy. The sequence was obtained from a woman in her sixties or seventies with cholangiocarcinoma. Some clones in this sample may be carry-over from other donors' samples. The chain recombines TRBV5-6 with TRBJ2-2, with 7 nucleotides matching TRBD2. The CDR3 loop reads CASSLAASGFAGELFF. In nucleotides, the CDR3 is TGTGCCAGCAGCTTGGCCGCTAGCGGTTTCGCCGGGGAGCTGTTTTTT.